This TCR beta chain comes out of a study of graft-versus-host responses after intestinal transplantation. Background on the study: Anti-thymocyte globulin induction, then tacrolimus and steroids for two to four years, went to all recipients.

Points from the study as a whole: Recipient marrow held GvH clones, some first seen in ileum or blood. Individuals who had graft-donor T cell macrochimerism had allografts that showed high graft-versus-host to host-versus-graft clonal ratios. Early HvG declines after transplant were associated with peak circulating GvH clone levels.

The protocol was immunoSEQ multiplex PCR, while the TCRdb copy is restricted to in-frame clones and leaves out a portion. The sample records roughly 9,400 clones, 94% being singletons. Trimming left V 3 bases short and J 2 bases short, with 11 bases between. The length of the CDR3 is 14 residues. CDR1 MDHEN and CDR2 SYDVKM come from the germline V gene. Points on this clone: Its antigen is not known.

The material sequenced was PBMCs, taken 8 days after intestinal transplant. This receptor was taken from a human patient who received an intestinal transplant, so some T cells may come from the graft donor. V usage is TRBV28 and J usage is TRBJ2-7; D possibly uses TRBD1 or TRBD2 (5 bases each). CDR3 sequence: CASSLARGPYEQYF. The CDR3 nucleotides read TGTGCCAGCAGTTTGGCAAGGGGACCCTACGAGCAGTACTTC.